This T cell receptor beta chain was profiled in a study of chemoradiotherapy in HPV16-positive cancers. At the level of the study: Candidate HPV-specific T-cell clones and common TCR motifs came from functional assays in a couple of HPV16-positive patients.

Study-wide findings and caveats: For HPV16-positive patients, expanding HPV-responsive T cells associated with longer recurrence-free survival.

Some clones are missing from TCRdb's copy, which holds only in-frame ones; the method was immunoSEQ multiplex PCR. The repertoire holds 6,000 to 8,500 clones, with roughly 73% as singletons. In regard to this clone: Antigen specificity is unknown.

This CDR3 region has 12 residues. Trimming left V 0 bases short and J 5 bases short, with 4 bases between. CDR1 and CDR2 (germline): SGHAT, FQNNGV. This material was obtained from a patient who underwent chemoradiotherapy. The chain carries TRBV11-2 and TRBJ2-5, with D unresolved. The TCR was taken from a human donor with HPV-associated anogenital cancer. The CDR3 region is CASSLDRETQYF. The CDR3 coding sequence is TGTGCCAGCAGCTTAGATCGGGAGACCCAGTACTTC.